The 21 T cell receptor beta chains listed next were all sequenced from one sample in a study of blood T cell repertoires in COVID-19. TCRdb's copy holds only in-frame clones and misses some; the assay was immunoSEQ multiplex PCR. The sample yields around 170,000 clones, around 83% seen once. The sequencing sample was made of peripheral blood. The receptors here all came from a human donor in a cohort sampled during active COVID-19.

The chain recombines TRBV3-1 (or the pseudogene TRBV3-2) with TRBJ2-3; 9 bases line up with TRBD1. The CDR3 runs to 20 residues. Per the germline V gene, CDR1 is LGHDT and CDR2 is YNNKEL (reference sequence). V was pared by 1 base and J by 2 bases, with 16 bases of the junction left unmatched. The CDR3 spells CASSQGIRDRVRGDTDTQYF. For the CDR3, the DNA is TGTGCCAGCAGCCAAGGGATCCGGGACAGGGTAAGGGGAGACACAGATACGCAGTATTTT.

This chain joins TRBV6-6 and TRBJ2-7; 8 nucleotides agree with TRBD1. Germline CDR1 reads MNHNY; CDR2 reads SVGAGI (reference sequence). V was clipped by 7 bases and J by 0 bases; unmatched bases: 11. CDR3 size: 16 residues. CDR3 residues: CASTNGRGTGSYEQYF. In DNA, the CDR3 is TGTGCCAGCACCAATGGTAGGGGGACAGGCTCCTACGAGCAGTACTTC.

The chain has TRBV29-1 and TRBJ2-3, with 9 bases lining up with TRBD2. The CDR3 has 15 residues. The germline CDR1 and CDR2 sequences are SQVTM and ANQGSEA. Trimming removed 3 bases from V and 4 bases from J; junction bases left unmatched: 8. DNA for the CDR3: TGCAGCGTTGATTTGCGGGAGGGCCAGTCAGATACGCAGTATTTT. Translated, it gives CSVDLREGQSDTQYF.

This clone was detected only a few times. V and J are TRBV4-1 and TRBJ2-2; D is unresolved. The germline V gene has CDR1 MGHRA and CDR2 YSYEKL. The germline V and J ends were trimmed by 3 bases and 4 bases, with 3 bases remaining between them. This CDR3 contains 12 residues. The DNA of the CDR3 is TGCGCCAGCAGCCACAGCACCGGGGAGCTGTTTTTT. Translation gives CASSHSTGELFF.

V usage is TRBV4-1 and J usage is TRBJ1-5; D possibly corresponds to TRBD1 (6 bases). Per the germline V gene, CDR1 is MGHRA and CDR2 is YSYEKL. With 6 bases removed from V and 4 bases from J, the gap between germline ends came to 16 bases. The CDR3 is 15 amino acids. The CDR3 DNA sequence: TGCGCCAGCAGTCCGACAAGGGGGGGGAATCAGCCCCAGCATTTT. Protein product: CASSPTRGGNQPQHF.

The chain is built from TRBV29-1 and TRBJ2-5, with 7 bases identical to TRBD1. The length of the CDR3 is 13 residues. The V gene end was trimmed by 7 bases and the J gene end by 2 bases; junction bases not matched to a gene: 7. Per the germline V gene, CDR1 is SQVTM and CDR2 is ANQGSEA. CDR3 region: CSARDSRQETQYF. For the CDR3, the DNA is TGCAGCGCCCGGGACAGCAGGCAAGAGACCCAGTACTTC.

The chain employs TRBV27 and TRBJ1-4, with 9 bases identical to TRBD1. Germline CDR1 is MNHEY and CDR2 is SMNVEV (reference sequence). V lost 6 bases and J lost 0; bases outside the gene matches: 11. This CDR3 is 18 amino acids long. The CDR3 reads CASRPFGQGLATNEKLFF. The CDR3 nucleotides are TGTGCCAGCAGGCCTTTCGGACAGGGGCTTGCAACTAATGAAAAACTGTTTTTT.

This chain uses TRBV3-1 (or the pseudogene TRBV3-2) with TRBJ2-7, with D tentatively TRBD2 (5 bases). The germline gives CDR1 LGHDT, CDR2 YNNKEL (reference sequence). Deletions cut 1 base from V and 5 bases from J, with 12 bases between. The CDR3 runs 14 residues. The CDR3 bases are TGTGCCAGCAGCCAAGGAGGGAGCTTGAACGAGCAGTACTTC. The encoded protein is CASSQGGSLNEQYF.

A word on this clone: The same CDR3 also results from other DNA sequences found in this sample. CDR3 protein: CASRGANTEAFF. CDR3 coding DNA: TGTGCCAGTAGGGGAGCGAACACTGAAGCTTTCTTT. V and J are TRBV19 and TRBJ1-1; D call uncertain. Germline assignment: CDR1 LNHDA and CDR2 SQIVND (reference sequence). Trimming stripped 6 bases from V and 1 base from J, with 6 bases between. The CDR3 contains 12 residues. Full variable domain (remainder filled in from reference TRBV19 and TRBJ1-1): DGGITQSPKYLFRKEGQNVTLSCEQNLNHDAMYWYRQDPGQGLRLIYYSQIVNDFQKGDIAEGYSVSREKKESFPLTVTSAQKNPTAFYLCASRGANTEAFFGQGTRLTVV.

This chain's CDR3 is CASSQQVSSGTDTQYF. Here the CDR3 DNA reads TGTGCCAGCAGCCAACAGGTTTCGAGCGGCACAGATACGCAGTATTTT. The J gene is TRBJ2-3, the V gene TRBV7-2; possibly TRBD1 for D (5 bases). The germline CDR1 and CDR2 sequences are SGHTA and FQGNSA. Trimming cost V 5 bases and J 1 base, with 16 bases left between them. The CDR3 runs to 16 residues.

The chain couples TRBV7-6 to TRBJ1-4; 8 bases are shared with TRBD1. Germline V gives CDR1 SGHVS, CDR2 FNYEAQ. This CDR3 contains 14 residues. V gave up 5 bases and J gave up 6 bases; unmatched junction bases: 5. DNA for the CDR3: TGTGCCAGCAGCCGGACAGGGCAATATGAAAAACTGTTTTTT. Encoded protein: CASSRTGQYEKLFF. Based on the CDR3 plus reference TRBV7-6 and TRBJ1-4, the full variable domain is GAGVSQSPRYKVTKRGQDVALRCDPISGHVSLYWYRQALGQGPEFLTYFNYEAQQDKSGLPNDRFSAERPEGSISTLTIQRTEQRDSAMYRCASSRTGQYEKLFFGSGTQLSVL.

The chain recombines TRBV5-6 with TRBJ2-3; 12 positions match TRBD2. V was pared by 2 bases and J by 6 bases, with 10 bases of the junction left unmatched. Germline V gene sequence: CDR1 SGHDT, CDR2 YYEEEE. The length of the CDR3 is 17 residues. The CDR3 is CASSFLAGGHQRDTQYF. The DNA of the CDR3 is TGTGCCAGCAGCTTCCTAGCGGGGGGGCACCAGAGGGATACGCAGTATTTT.

V usage is TRBV3-1 (or the pseudogene TRBV3-2) and J usage is TRBJ1-1; possible D gene TRBD1, 5 bases. CDR1 and CDR2 from the germline V gene are LGHDT and YNNKEL (reference sequence). The V end lost 4 bases, the J end lost 0 bases, and 12 bases lay between the germline ends. CDR3 length: 15 amino acids. CDR3 DNA sequence: TGTGCCAGCAGCCCCCGGGGGGACCTGAACACTGAAGCTTTCTTT. This sequence encodes CASSPRGDLNTEAFF.

The chain carries TRBV28 and TRBJ2-5; tentatively, D is TRBD2 (6 bases). Deletions cut 6 bases from V and 5 bases from J, with 19 bases between. The CDR3 sequence is 15 residues long. Germline loops: CDR1 MDHEN, CDR2 SYDVKM. The CDR3 DNA is TGTGCCAGCAGAAAGGGTGGAGGGGACTGGGAGACCCAGTACTTC. Residues: CASRKGGGDWETQYF.

The rearrangement links TRBV11-2 to TRBJ2-7; 11 positions match TRBD2. CDR3 length: 16 residues. Germline lookup yields CDR1 SGHAT and CDR2 FQNNGV. J gave up 1 base and V 2 bases, and 4 bases lay outside the gene matches. Here the CDR3 reads CASSLTLAGASYEQYF. Here the CDR3 DNA reads TGTGCCAGCAGCTTAACACTAGCGGGAGCGTCCTACGAGCAGTACTTC. Full variable domain (outside the CDR3, taken from reference TRBV11-2 and TRBJ2-7): EAGVAQSPRYKIIEKRQSVAFWCNPISGHATLYWYQQILGQGPKLLIQFQNNGVVDDSQLPKDRFSAERLKGVDSTLKIQPAKLEDSAVYLCASSLTLAGASYEQYFGPGTRLTVT.

The chain couples TRBV10-1 to TRBJ2-7; 14 bases line up with TRBD2. V trimming: 4 bases; J trimming: 6 bases; junction bases outside the gene matches: 2. The CDR3 contains 14 residues. CDR1 and CDR2 (germline): WNHNN, SYGVQD (reference sequence). The CDR3 sequence: CASSAGLAGGEQYF. The CDR3 DNA is TGCGCCAGCAGTGCTGGACTAGCGGGAGGCGAGCAGTACTTC.

The rearrangement uses TRBV11-2 and TRBJ1-5; D unresolved. The CDR3 totals 14 residues. Germline assignment: CDR1 SGHAT and CDR2 FQNNGV. The V end lost 4 bases, the J end lost 0 bases, and 7 bases lay between the germline ends. The CDR3 loop is CASSSTDSNQPQHF. CDR3 DNA sequence: TGTGCCAGCAGCTCTACCGATAGCAATCAGCCCCAGCATTTT. Complete variable domain (other parts from reference TRBV11-2 and TRBJ1-5): EAGVAQSPRYKIIEKRQSVAFWCNPISGHATLYWYQQILGQGPKLLIQFQNNGVVDDSQLPKDRFSAERLKGVDSTLKIQPAKLEDSAVYLCASSSTDSNQPQHFGDGTRLSIL.

The chain has TRBV18 and TRBJ1-5; 11 bases are a match to TRBD1. This CDR3 is built from 17 residues. J was trimmed by 6 bases and V by 2 bases; bases with no gene match: 9. The germline CDR1 and CDR2 sequences are KGHSH and LQKENI. The CDR3 DNA follows: TGTGCCAGCTCACCATCCCGGACAGGGGGCGCAGGTCAGCCCCAGCATTTT. As protein: CASSPSRTGGAGQPQHF.

This rearrangement joins TRBV4-2 to TRBJ2-3, with TRBD2 matching 15 bases. V gave up 1 base and J gave up 4 bases; unmatched junction bases: 0. This CDR3 is built from 16 residues. Germline V gives CDR1 LGHNA, CDR2 YNFKEQ. CDR3 region: CASSQGTSGGADTQYF. CDR3 in DNA: TGTGCCAGCAGCCAAGGGACTAGCGGGGGGGCAGATACGCAGTATTTT.

This chain joins TRBV5-1 and TRBJ2-3, with TRBD2 identical over 14 bases. The length of the CDR3 is 19 residues. V shed 4 bases, J shed 0 bases, and the junction held 10 bases outside the gene matches. Germline CDR1 is SGHRS and CDR2 is YFSETQ. In nucleotides, the CDR3 is TGCGCCAGCAGCCCGGGGACTAGCGGGGGTTCACCTAGCACAGATACGCAGTATTTT. Translation: CASSPGTSGGSPSTDTQYF.

This chain joins TRBV4-2 and TRBJ1-2, with 7 bases identical to TRBD1. This CDR3 is 13 amino acids long. The junction had 6 bases not matched to a gene; V was cut back by 3 bases and J by 8 bases. CDR1 LGHNA and CDR2 YNFKEQ come from the germline V gene. As DNA, the CDR3 is TGTGCCAGCAGCCAGACAGGGTTGAAGGGCTACACCTTC. Its protein is CASSQTGLKGYTF.